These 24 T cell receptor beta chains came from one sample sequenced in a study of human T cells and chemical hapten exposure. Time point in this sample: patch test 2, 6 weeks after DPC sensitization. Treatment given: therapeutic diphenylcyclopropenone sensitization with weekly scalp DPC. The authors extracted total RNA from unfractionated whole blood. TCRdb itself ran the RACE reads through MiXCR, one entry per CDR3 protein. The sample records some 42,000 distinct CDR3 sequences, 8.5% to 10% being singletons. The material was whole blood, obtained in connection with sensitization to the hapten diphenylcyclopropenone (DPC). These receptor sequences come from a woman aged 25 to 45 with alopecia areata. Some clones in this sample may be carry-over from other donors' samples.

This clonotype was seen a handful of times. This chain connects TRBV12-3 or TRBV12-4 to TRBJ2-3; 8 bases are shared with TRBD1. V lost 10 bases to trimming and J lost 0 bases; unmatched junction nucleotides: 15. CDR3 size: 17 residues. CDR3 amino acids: CAITTRTQGASTDTQYF. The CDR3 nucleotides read TGTGCCATAACGACTCGAACCCAGGGGGCTAGCACAGATACGCAGTATTTT.

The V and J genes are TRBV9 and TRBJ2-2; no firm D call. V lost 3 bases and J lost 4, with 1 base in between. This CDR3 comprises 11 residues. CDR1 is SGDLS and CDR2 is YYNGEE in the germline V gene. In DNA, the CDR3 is TGTGCCAGCAGCGCCACCGGGGAGCTGTTTTTT. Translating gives CASSATGELFF.

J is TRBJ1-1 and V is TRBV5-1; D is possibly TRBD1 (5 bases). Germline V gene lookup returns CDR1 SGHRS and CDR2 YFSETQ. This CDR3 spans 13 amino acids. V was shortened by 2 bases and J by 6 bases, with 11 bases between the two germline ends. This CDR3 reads CASSLPGAAEAFF. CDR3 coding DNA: TGCGCCAGCAGCTTACCTGGGGCCGCTGAAGCTTTCTTT.

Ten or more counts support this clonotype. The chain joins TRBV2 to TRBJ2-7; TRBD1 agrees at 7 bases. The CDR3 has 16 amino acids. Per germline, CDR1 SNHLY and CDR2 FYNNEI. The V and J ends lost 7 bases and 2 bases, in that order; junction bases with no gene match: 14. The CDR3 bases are TGTGCCAGCAAATACCGAACAGGGGCGGTCGCCTACGAGCAGTACTTC. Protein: CASKYRTGAVAYEQYF.

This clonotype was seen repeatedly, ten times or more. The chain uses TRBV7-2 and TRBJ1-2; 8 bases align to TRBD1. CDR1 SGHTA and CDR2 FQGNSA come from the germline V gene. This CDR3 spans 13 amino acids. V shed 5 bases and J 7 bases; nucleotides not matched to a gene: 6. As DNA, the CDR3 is TGTGCCAGCAGCCACGAAACAGGGGGTGGCTACACCTTC. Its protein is CASSHETGGGYTF.

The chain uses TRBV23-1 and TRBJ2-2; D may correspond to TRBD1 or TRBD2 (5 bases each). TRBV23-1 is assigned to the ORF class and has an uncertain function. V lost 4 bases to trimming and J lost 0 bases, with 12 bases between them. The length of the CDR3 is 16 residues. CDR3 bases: TGCGCCAGCAGTCGAAAGGGACGGACGAACACCGGGGAGCTGTTTTTT. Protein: CASSRKGRTNTGELFF.

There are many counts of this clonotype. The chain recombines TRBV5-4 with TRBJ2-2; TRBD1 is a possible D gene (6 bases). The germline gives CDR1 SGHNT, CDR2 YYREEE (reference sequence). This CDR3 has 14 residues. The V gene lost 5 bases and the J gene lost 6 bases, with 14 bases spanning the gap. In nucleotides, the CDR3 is TGTGCCAGCAGGGGGGACACCCACTCCGGGGAGCTGTTTTTT. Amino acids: CASRGDTHSGELFF.

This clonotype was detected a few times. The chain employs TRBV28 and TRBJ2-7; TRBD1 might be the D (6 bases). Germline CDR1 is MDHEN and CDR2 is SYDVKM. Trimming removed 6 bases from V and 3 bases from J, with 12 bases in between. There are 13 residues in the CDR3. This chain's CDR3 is CASSHRVSYEQYF. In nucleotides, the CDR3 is TGTGCCAGCAGCCACAGGGTTAGCTACGAGCAGTACTTC.

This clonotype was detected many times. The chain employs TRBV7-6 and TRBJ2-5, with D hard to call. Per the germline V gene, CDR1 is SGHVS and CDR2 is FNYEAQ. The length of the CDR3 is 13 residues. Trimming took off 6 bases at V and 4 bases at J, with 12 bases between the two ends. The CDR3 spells CASRHNLLETQYF. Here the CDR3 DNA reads TGTGCCAGCAGGCACAACCTCCTAGAGACCCAGTACTTC.

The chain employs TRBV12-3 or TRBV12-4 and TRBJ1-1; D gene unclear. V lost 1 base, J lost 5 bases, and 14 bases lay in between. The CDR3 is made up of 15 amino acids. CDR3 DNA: TGTGCCAGCAGTTTAGGTCGGGTTCCGAGAACTGAAGCTTTCTTT. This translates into CASSLGRVPRTEAFF.

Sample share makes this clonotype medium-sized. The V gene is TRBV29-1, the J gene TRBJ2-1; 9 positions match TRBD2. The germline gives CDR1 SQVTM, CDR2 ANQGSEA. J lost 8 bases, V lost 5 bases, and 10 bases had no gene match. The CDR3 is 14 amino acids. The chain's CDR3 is CSVSSGGPGDEQFF. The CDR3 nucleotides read TGCAGCGTTAGTAGCGGGGGACCCGGGGATGAGCAGTTCTTC.

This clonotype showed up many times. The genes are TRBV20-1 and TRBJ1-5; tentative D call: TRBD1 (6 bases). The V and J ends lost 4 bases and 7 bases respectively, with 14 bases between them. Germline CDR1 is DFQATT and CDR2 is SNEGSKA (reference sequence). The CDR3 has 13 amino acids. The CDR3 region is CSAKQGTEQPQHF. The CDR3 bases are TGCAGTGCTAAACAGGGAACGGAACAGCCCCAGCATTTT.

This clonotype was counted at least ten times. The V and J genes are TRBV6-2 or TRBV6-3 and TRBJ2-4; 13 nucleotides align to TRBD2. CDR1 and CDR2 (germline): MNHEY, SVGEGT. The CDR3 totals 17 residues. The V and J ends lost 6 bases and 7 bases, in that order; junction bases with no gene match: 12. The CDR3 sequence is CASSPGLAGANHNIQYF. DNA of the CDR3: TGTGCCAGCAGCCCTGGACTAGCGGGGGCTAATCATAACATTCAGTACTTC.

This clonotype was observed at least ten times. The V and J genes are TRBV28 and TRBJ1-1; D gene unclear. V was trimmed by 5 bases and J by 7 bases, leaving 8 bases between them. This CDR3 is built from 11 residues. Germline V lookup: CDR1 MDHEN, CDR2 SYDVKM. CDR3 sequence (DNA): TGTGCCAGCAGTCTCGAGGTTGAAGCTTTCTTT. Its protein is CASSLEVEAFF.

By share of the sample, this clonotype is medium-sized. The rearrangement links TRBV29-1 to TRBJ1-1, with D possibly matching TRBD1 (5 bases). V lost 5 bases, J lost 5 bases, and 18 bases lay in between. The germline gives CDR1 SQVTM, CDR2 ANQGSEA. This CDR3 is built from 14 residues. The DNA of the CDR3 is TGCAGCGTTCCCGGGGACGGTCGGGAAACTGAAGCTTTCTTT. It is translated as CSVPGDGRETEAFF.

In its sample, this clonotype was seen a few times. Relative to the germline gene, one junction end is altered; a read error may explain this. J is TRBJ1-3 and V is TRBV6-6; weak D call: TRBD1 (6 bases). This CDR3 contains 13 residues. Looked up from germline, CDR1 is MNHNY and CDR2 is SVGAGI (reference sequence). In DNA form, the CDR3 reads TGTGCCAGCGGACAGACCTCTGAAAACACCATATATTTT. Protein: CASGQTSENTIYF.

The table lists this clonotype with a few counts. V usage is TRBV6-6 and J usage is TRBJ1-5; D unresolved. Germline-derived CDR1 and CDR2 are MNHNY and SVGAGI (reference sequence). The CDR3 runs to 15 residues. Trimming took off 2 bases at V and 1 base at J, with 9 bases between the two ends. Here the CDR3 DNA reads TGTGCCAGCAGTTACCTCCCAAGGAGCAATCAGCCCCAGCATTTT. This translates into CASSYLPRSNQPQHF.

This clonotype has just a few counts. In DNA form, the CDR3 reads TGCGCCAGCAGCTCGTGGACAGGGGGAAATGAAAAACTGTTTTTT. The encoded protein is CASSSWTGGNEKLFF. The gene calls are TRBV5-1 and TRBJ1-4; 10 bases map to TRBD1. Germline-derived CDR1 and CDR2 are SGHRS and YFSETQ. The CDR3 is made up of 15 amino acids. V trimming: 3 bases; J trimming: 5 bases; junction bases outside the gene matches: 4.

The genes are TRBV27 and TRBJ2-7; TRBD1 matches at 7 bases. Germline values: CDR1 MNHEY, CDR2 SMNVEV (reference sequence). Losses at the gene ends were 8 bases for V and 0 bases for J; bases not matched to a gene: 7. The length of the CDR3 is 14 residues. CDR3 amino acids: CASGVRQGSYEQYF. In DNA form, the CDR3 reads TGTGCCAGCGGGGTGCGACAGGGCTCCTACGAGCAGTACTTC.

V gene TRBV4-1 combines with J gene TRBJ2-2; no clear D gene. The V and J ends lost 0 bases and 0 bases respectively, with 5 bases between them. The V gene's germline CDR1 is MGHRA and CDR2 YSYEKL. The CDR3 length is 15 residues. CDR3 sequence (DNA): TGCGCCAGCAGCCAAGATAACTCGAACACCGGGGAGCTGTTTTTT. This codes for CASSQDNSNTGELFF.

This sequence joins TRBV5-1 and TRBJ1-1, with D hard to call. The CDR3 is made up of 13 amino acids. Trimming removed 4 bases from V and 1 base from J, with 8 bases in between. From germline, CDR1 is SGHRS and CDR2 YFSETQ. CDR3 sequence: CASSASTNTEAFF. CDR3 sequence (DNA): TGCGCCAGCAGCGCCAGCACGAACACTGAAGCTTTCTTT.

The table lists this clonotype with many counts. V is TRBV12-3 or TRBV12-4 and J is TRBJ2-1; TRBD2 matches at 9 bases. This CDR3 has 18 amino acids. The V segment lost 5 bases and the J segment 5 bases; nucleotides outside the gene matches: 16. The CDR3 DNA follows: TGTGCCAGCAGTCCGCGATACGCGGGGGGGCGGCAACACAATGAGCAGTTCTTC. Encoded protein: CASSPRYAGGRQHNEQFF.

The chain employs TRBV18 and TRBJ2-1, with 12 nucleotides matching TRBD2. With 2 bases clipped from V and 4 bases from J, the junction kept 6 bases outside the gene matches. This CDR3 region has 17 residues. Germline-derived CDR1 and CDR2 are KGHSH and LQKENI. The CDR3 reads CASSPVLAGGLYNEQFF. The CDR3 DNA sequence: TGTGCCAGCTCACCAGTACTAGCGGGGGGCTTGTACAATGAGCAGTTCTTC.

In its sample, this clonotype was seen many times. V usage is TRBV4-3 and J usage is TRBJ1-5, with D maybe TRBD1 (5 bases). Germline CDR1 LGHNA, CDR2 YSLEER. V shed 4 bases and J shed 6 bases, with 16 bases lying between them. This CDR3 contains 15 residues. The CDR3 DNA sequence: TGCGCCAGCAGCCCCATGATGGGGACTAGTCAGCCCCAGCATTTT. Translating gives CASSPMMGTSQPQHF.